This T cell receptor (beta chain) was captured in a study of PD-L1 blockade in urothelial cancer (dated by TCRdb to about 2017). Looking at the study overall: All patients started therapy in about 2014 and received atezolizumab 1,200 mg intravenously every 3 weeks. Pretreatment tumor samples, along with matched peripheral blood collected serially before and after atezolizumab treatment, underwent TCR sequencing. About nine tenths of the roughly 30 patients were males with bladder-origin urothelial cancer, and 18 of 29 reported a prior smoking history. Blood samples were analyzed 3 weeks after the start of treatment (second dose) and 6 weeks after the start of treatment. An ECOG performance status of 0 or 1 was recorded for the patients, and 0 to 3 prior chemotherapy regimens had been received by the patients. Durable clinical benefit was defined as progression-free survival longer than 6 months, and TCR features were also tested against progression-free and overall survival. In the same patients, whole exome sequencing and RNA sequencing of pretreatment tumors were performed in addition to TCR sequencing. Twenty-nine patients had pretreatment blood TCR-seq, 24 had at least one posttreatment blood collection, and 24 had tumor TCR-seq. Blood samples gave median yields of around 140,000 T cells and more than 80,000 unique TCRs, along with a median clonality of approximately 0.08. Durable clinical benefit was achieved by nine patients and was not achieved by 20 patients. The study was an exploratory multi-omic analysis of somatic, immune and clinical correlates of response to PD-L1 blockade with atezolizumab in urothelial cancer.

In light of the paper, this sample's time point label describes: pretreatment peripheral blood. A total of 29 patients with locally advanced or metastatic urothelial carcinoma, treated at Memorial Sloan Kettering on a trial protocol, made up the cohort. Peripheral blood mononuclear cells were collected from each patient pretreatment and during treatment, giving between 1 and 8 total time points per patient. The Qiagen DNeasy Blood extraction kit was used to purify genomic DNA from total PBMCs and tumor samples. PBMCs were collected pretreatment and during treatment, and were isolated and stored as previously described. CDR1 and CDR2 are read off the germline V gene as SGHAT and FQNNGV. Germline trimming: 5 bases from V, 6 bases from J; junction bases outside gene matches: 10. Reading from cysteine to phenylalanine, the CDR3 counts 16 amino acids. Of the read, only the CDR3 DNA is kept; its 48 bases are in frame from base 1.

Summary of the overall study and its limitations: Because the sample size was small (n ≈ 27) and many exploratory analyses were performed, the results are intended to be hypothesis-generating. Improved progression-free and overall survival was associated with having pretreatment peripheral blood TCR clonality below the median. Patients with durable benefit showed greater expansion of tumor-associated TCR clones in peripheral blood 3 weeks after starting treatment (n of about 20, p = 0.022).

This clone was seen a handful of times. Its target antigen remains unknown. No base quality values were provided; no much bigger clone lies one nucleotide off. To estimate absolute template abundance from read counts, synthetic TCR analog templates were spiked into each PCR. TCRbeta CDR3 regions were amplified from genomic DNA with bias-controlled V and J gene primers using the immunoSEQ assay. Rearranged TCRbeta segments were sequenced at approximately 20X coverage. For the original study's pipeline: Clustering was used to correct sequencing errors, and CDR3s were annotated against IMGT so that V, D and J genes could be assigned. Out-of-frame and stop-codon sequences were excluded, and only productive TCRbeta rearrangements were used in downstream analyses. Clonality was computed as one minus Shannon entropy normalized by the log of the number of unique productive sequences. Clones differing between time points or between blood and tumor were identified using Fisher's exact test with Benjamini-Hochberg correction, with an adjusted p below 0.01 applied as the threshold. The table comes from immuneACCESS by way of TCRdb, which keeps in-frame sequences with V and J called. Part of the clones is missing from these tables; in studies checked, under half for an unresolved V gene and the rest for unknown reasons. D and trimming come from the DNA, and the V and J calls and clone size come from that table. This sample comprises about 49,000 clones, 75% to 85% of them detected only once. Together, the top ten hold 8% to 13% of the sample.

Sequenced material: PBMCs, taken around atezolizumab (anti-PD-L1) treatment. This chain joins TRBV11-2 to TRBJ2-2; a stretch of 9 junction bases matches TRBD1. The source of this sequence is a man between 70 and 80 years old with urothelial cancer. CDR3 loop: CASSLTGTGYSGELFF. The nucleotide sequence is given as TGTGCCAGCAGCCTAACTGGGACAGGGTACTCCGGGGAGCTGTTTTTT.